This entry lists 13 T cell receptor beta chains sequenced from one sample in a study of patients and donors after allogeneic stem cell transplantation. Using its own MiXCR run on the RT-PCR reads, TCRdb lists one record per CDR3 protein. The sample yields about 230,000 distinct CDR3 sequences, around 14% seen once. The sequenced sample was blood, either unsorted or a sorted T cell fraction (not recorded which). Receptors were obtained from a human donor who was either an allogeneic HSCT recipient or a stem cell or donor lymphocyte infusion donor (not recorded which). It is not recorded whose cells these are; they may come from a transplant donor.

The table lists this clonotype with many counts. The chain combines TRBV10-3 with TRBJ2-3; D may be TRBD1 or TRBD2 (5 bases each). This CDR3 spans 14 amino acids. The V end was cut by 7 bases, the J end by 6 bases, with 17 bases between. Germline values: CDR1 ENHRY, CDR2 SYGVKD. The CDR3 nucleotides read TGTGCCATCATGACTGGGTCGGGGCCGGATACGCAGTATTTT. Amino acid sequence: CAIMTGSGPDTQYF.

This clonotype was seen at least ten times. V gene TRBV20-1 combines with J gene TRBJ1-2; possibly TRBD1 for D (5 bases). Germline loops: CDR1 DFQATT, CDR2 SNEGSKA (reference sequence). The CDR3 is 12 residues long. The germline V and J ends were trimmed by 6 bases and 5 bases, with 13 bases remaining between them. CDR3 nucleotides: TGCAGTGCGGCGGGGGGAATATATGGCTACACCTTC. Protein: CSAAGGIYGYTF.

This clonotype was recorded many times. The chain uses TRBV14 and TRBJ2-4; a possible D gene is TRBD2 (5 bases). The V end was cut by 0 bases, the J end by 2 bases, with 17 bases between. This CDR3 is built from 18 residues. Germline loops: CDR1 SGHDN, CDR2 FVKESK. Here the CDR3 DNA reads TGTGCCAGCAGCCAAGAATATGAAACGGGAAGGTCCAAAAACATTCAGTACTTC. Protein sequence: CASSQEYETGRSKNIQYF.

By share, this clonotype ranks as medium-sized (0.01 to 0.1%). The junction departs from the called germline gene at one end, perhaps through a read error. The V call is TRBV3-1, the J call TRBJ2-3; D is unresolved. The CDR3 length is 15 residues. Germline CDR1 and CDR2: LGHDT and YNNKEL (reference sequence). CDR3 amino acids: CASSEDPLSTDTQYF. In DNA, the CDR3 is TGTGCCAGCAGCGAAGATCCGTTGTCCACAGATACGCAGTATTTT.

This clonotype was recorded many times. The chain uses TRBV24-1 and TRBJ2-7; 10 positions agree with TRBD2. The germline V gene encodes CDR1 KGHDR and CDR2 SFDVKD. This CDR3 is 14 amino acids long. V lost 4 bases and J lost 3; bases outside the gene matches: 2. The DNA for the CDR3 is TGTGCCACCAGTGAGGCTAGCGGGGGCTACGAGCAGTACTTC. It specifies CATSEASGGYEQYF.

The V and J genes are TRBV20-1 and TRBJ2-2; no firm D call. The CDR3 length is 14 residues. Per the germline V gene, CDR1 is DFQATT and CDR2 is SNEGSKA (reference sequence). V gave up 5 bases and J gave up 5 bases, with 15 bases separating them. The DNA for the CDR3 is TGCAGTGCTCGTCACAGCGTGGGGACCGGGGAGCTGTTTTTT. It translates to CSARHSVGTGELFF.

The V gene is TRBV7-2, the J gene TRBJ2-5; D might be TRBD1 (5 bases). Germline loops: CDR1 SGHTA, CDR2 FQGNSA. The CDR3 runs to 16 residues. The V gene lost 1 base and the J gene lost 2 bases, with 14 bases spanning the gap. CDR3 in amino acids: CASSLGVGVVQETQYF. CDR3 DNA sequence: TGTGCCAGCAGCTTAGGGGTAGGGGTGGTACAAGAGACCCAGTACTTC.

This clonotype was detected ten times or more. The chain combines TRBV6-5 with TRBJ1-1, with a possible D match to TRBD1 (5 bases). Germline CDR1 and CDR2: MNHEY and SVGAGI. This CDR3 has 12 amino acids. V was shortened by 3 bases and J by 6 bases, with 8 bases between the two germline ends. The CDR3 region has the DNA TGTGCCAGCAGTTATCGGGGCGCTGAAGCTTTCTTT. Translation: CASSYRGAEAFF.

This clonotype was seen a few times. The chain carries TRBV19 and TRBJ2-5, with 14 bases aligning to TRBD2. CDR1 LNHDA and CDR2 SQIVND come from the germline V gene (reference sequence). The CDR3 consists of 13 residues. The V and J ends lost 10 bases and 8 bases, in that order; junction bases with no gene match: 6. CDR3 DNA sequence: TGTGCCACCGCGGGACTAGCGGGAGAAACCCAGTACTTC. This encodes CATAGLAGETQYF. The full variable domain, with the rest looked up from reference TRBV19 and TRBJ2-5, is DGGITQSPKYLFRKEGQNVTLSCEQNLNHDAMYWYRQDPGQGLRLIYYSQIVNDFQKGDIAEGYSVSREKKESFPLTVTSAQKNPTAFYLCATAGLAGETQYFGPGTRLLVL.

On this clonotype itself: Since the CDR3 does not end with the conserved phenylalanine or tryptophan, this likely comes from a read error. This chain links TRBV5-5 with TRBJ1-1; D uncertain. This CDR3 has 14 amino acids. The germline CDR1 and CDR2 sequences are SGHKS and YYEKEE (reference sequence). V was shortened by 2 bases and J by 3 bases, with 11 bases between the two germline ends. The DNA for the CDR3 is TGTGCCAGCAGCTTTAGTAGCGTCCACACTGAAGCTTTCTCT. Its translation is CASSFSSVHTEAFS.

The J gene is TRBJ1-3, the V gene TRBV12-3 or TRBV12-4; D gene ambiguous. This CDR3 is built from 16 residues. V was shortened by 2 bases and J by 2 bases, with 13 bases between the two germline ends. The CDR3 loop reads CASSLFAQPAGNTIYF. CDR3 DNA: TGTGCCAGCAGTTTATTTGCACAGCCTGCTGGAAACACCATATATTTT.

The chain links TRBV19 to TRBJ2-7, with unresolved D. Germline-derived CDR1 and CDR2 are LNHDA and SQIVND (reference sequence). V was cut by 3 bases and J by 6 bases, with 9 bases left in between. The CDR3 extends over 12 amino acids. CDR3 bases: TGTGCCAGTAGTATTTCCCCTAGCGAGCAGTACTTC. Its translation is CASSISPSEQYF.

This clonotype was observed a handful of times. V usage is TRBV7-8 and J usage is TRBJ2-7, with unresolved D. Germline assignment: CDR1 SGHVS and CDR2 FQNEAQ. V gave up 5 bases and J gave up 2 bases, with 16 bases separating them. The CDR3 is 15 residues long. The CDR3 loop is CASSPRTRLTYEQYF. The CDR3 DNA reads as TGTGCCAGCAGCCCTCGGACCCGCTTAACCTACGAGCAGTACTTC.